This is a list of T cell receptor beta chains from one sample in a study of control samples from healthy donors and cancer patients. Libraries were prepared by immunoSEQ multiplex PCR; TCRdb keeps only in-frame clonotypes and omits some of them. Of some 2,800 clones in the sample, 75% to 80% were seen once. Material for sequencing was formalin-fixed, paraffin-embedded tissue. These receptors came from a male donor with melanoma. The CDR3 runs from the conserved cysteine through the conserved F or W.

>NA|TRBV7-9
CASSLGGTESYEQYF
>TRBJ2-1|TRBV7-9
CASSLGFTGANEQFF
>TRBJ1-2|TRBV5-4
CASSDRQGFNYGYTF
>TRBJ2-3|TRBV7-3
CASSPGGGPTDTQYF
>TRBJ2-3|TRBV10-3
CATLSLAGAITDTQYF
>TRBJ2-5|TRBV21-1
CASSKARGGIMETQYF
>TRBJ2-1|TRBV6-5
CASSYSTLNNEQFF
>TRBJ2-2|TRBV2
CAGSDSYNTGELFF
>TRBJ2-7|TRBV27
CASSRSLLSSGSYEQYF
>TRBJ2-3|TRBV27
CASRKRETSTDTQYF
>TRBJ1-5|TRBV19
CASSIDGTAGQPQHF
>TRBJ1-1|TRBV27
CASSRKGGPRMNTEAFF
>TRBJ2-3|TRBV3-1/TRBV3-2
CASSLGLAPSDTQYF
>TRBJ1-2|TRBV27
CASSFRTGSGYTF
>TRBJ2-7|TRBV11-2
CASSSTLAGGEEQYF